This T cell receptor beta chain was retrieved from a study of CD8+ T cells in alopecia areata. Treatment of the sample: oral pan-JAK inhibitor, 5-10 mg twice daily. Extracted from the samples, RNA was reverse transcribed into cDNA to serve as the sequencing template. TCRdb keeps only in-frame clones here, not all; method: immunoSEQ multiplex PCR. The sample lists 130,000 or so clones; about 88% were seen once. This CDR3 region has 14 residues. Germline CDR1 MNHEY, CDR2 SVGAGI. V was clipped by 7 bases and J by 3 bases; unmatched bases: 7. The chain links TRBV6-5 to TRBJ1-2, with 8 positions matching TRBD1. The sequence was collected from a human donor with alopecia areata. Sequenced here: CD8+ T cells sorted from blood, sampled at week 4, from a patient treated with tofacitinib. As DNA, the CDR3 is TGTGCCAGCATTCCATCGACAGGGGACTATGGCTACACCTTC. It translates to CASIPSTGDYGYTF.